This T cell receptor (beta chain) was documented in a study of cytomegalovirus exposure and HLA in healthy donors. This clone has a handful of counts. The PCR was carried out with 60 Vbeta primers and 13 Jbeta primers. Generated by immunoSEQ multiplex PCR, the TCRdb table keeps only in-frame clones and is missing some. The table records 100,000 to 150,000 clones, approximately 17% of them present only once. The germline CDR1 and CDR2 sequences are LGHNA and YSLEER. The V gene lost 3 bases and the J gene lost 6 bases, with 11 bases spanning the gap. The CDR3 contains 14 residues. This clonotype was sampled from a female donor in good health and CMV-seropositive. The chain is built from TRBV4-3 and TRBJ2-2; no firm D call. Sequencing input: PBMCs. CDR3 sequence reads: CASSHPPSAGELFF. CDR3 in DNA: TGCGCCAGCAGCCACCCCCCCTCAGCCGGGGAGCTGTTTTTT.